A few counts support the clone carrying this T cell receptor beta chain. Original processing methods: How many nucleated cells were present was estimated from reference gene primer amplification. Some clones are missing from TCRdb's copy, which holds only in-frame ones; the method was immunoSEQ multiplex PCR. The V and J calls and the clone size are those of that table, but D and trimming were determined from the DNA. In the table there are roughly 190,000 clones, around 76% of which are singletons. This sample stems from a study of blood T cell repertoires in COVID-19. There are 14 residues in the CDR3. Trimming took 2 bases from V and 2 from J, leaving 9 bases between them. In germline, CDR1 is MNHEY, CDR2 SVGEGT.

This receptor was identified in a woman aged 50 to 60 with active or convalescent COVID-19. The gene calls are TRBV6-2 or TRBV6-3 and TRBJ1-2; D perhaps matches TRBD1 (5 bases). Material for sequencing was peripheral blood. The CDR3 is CASSYDRINYGYTF. Written as DNA, the CDR3 is TGTGCCAGCAGTTACGACAGAATAAACTATGGCTACACCTTC.